Below, 29 T cell receptor beta chains from the same sample are listed, as sequenced in a study of cytomegalovirus exposure and HLA in healthy donors. PCR involved 60 Vbeta and 13 Jbeta primers. Generated by immunoSEQ multiplex PCR, the TCRdb table keeps only in-frame clones and is missing some. The top ten hold under 5.5% of the sample, which has about 95,000 clones, around 81% seen once. Sequenced: PBMCs. These receptors were taken from a woman aged 65 to 85 in good health and CMV-seropositive.

The gene calls are TRBV7-8 and TRBJ2-7; perhaps TRBD1 as D (5 bases). The CDR3 loop spans 15 amino acids. V was trimmed by 2 bases and J by 2 bases, leaving 13 bases between them. Germline CDR1 reads SGHVS; CDR2 reads FQNEAQ. The chain's CDR3 is CASSLNGAEAYEQYF. The CDR3 DNA reads TGTGCCAGCAGCTTAAATGGGGCAGAGGCCTACGAGCAGTACTTC. The complete variable domain, with remaining parts taken from reference TRBV7-8 and TRBJ2-7, reads GAGVSQSPRYKVAKRGQDVALRCDPISGHVSLFWYQQALGQGPEFLTYFQNEAQLDKSGLPSDRFFAERPEGSVSTLKIQRTQQEDSAVYLCASSLNGAEAYEQYFGPGTRLTVT.

The chain recombines TRBV28 with TRBJ2-5; 9 positions match TRBD2. Germline V gene sequence: CDR1 MDHEN, CDR2 SYDVKM. The junction had 9 bases not matched to a gene; V was cut back by 3 bases and J by 4 bases. The CDR3 length is 16 residues. The CDR3 region has the DNA TGTGCCAGCAGTTTTACCGCTAGCGGGATGAGAGAGACCCAGTACTTC. Amino acid sequence: CASSFTASGMRETQYF.

The V and J genes are TRBV7-2 and TRBJ2-1, with 7 positions matching TRBD1. The CDR3 runs 15 residues. The germline V gene has CDR1 SGHTA and CDR2 FQGNSA. V dropped 3 bases and J dropped 2; count of bases not matched to a gene: 4. The CDR3 loop is CASSFSQGAYNEQFF. The CDR3 DNA follows: TGTGCCAGCAGCTTTTCCCAGGGGGCCTACAATGAGCAGTTCTTC.

The V gene is TRBV27, the J gene TRBJ2-7, with TRBD1 matching 10 bases. Germline values: CDR1 MNHEY, CDR2 SMNVEV (reference sequence). The CDR3 is 14 amino acids. Losses at the gene ends were 4 bases for V and 7 bases for J; bases not matched to a gene: 7. The CDR3 bases are TGTGCCAGCAGTTCCGGACAGGGGGGCGGTGAGCAGTACTTC. Translated, it gives CASSSGQGGGEQYF.

The CDR3 protein is CASSLPAGYGYEQYF. For the CDR3, the DNA is TGTGCCAGTAGCCTCCCAGCGGGGTACGGCTACGAGCAGTACTTC. The rearrangement uses TRBV19 and TRBJ2-7, with 7 positions matching TRBD2. Germline assignment: CDR1 LNHDA and CDR2 SQIVND (reference sequence). With 6 bases clipped from V and 3 bases from J, the junction kept 11 bases outside the gene matches. This CDR3 has 15 amino acids.

This clone was detected a few times. The genes are TRBV5-6 and TRBJ2-7, with D tentatively TRBD2 (6 bases). V shed 0 bases and J shed 7 bases, with 14 bases lying between them. Germline lookup yields CDR1 SGHDT and CDR2 YYEEEE. The CDR3 length is 14 residues. This CDR3 reads CASSLGGGVREQYF. DNA for the CDR3: TGTGCCAGCAGCTTGGGGGGCGGGGTGAGAGAGCAGTACTTC.

V usage is TRBV30 and J usage is TRBJ1-2, with TRBD1 as a possible D gene (6 bases). Between the trimmed V and J ends, which lost 3 bases and 13 bases, there was a span of 18 bases. Germline CDR1 GTSNPN, CDR2 SVGIG (reference sequence). The CDR3 loop spans 12 amino acids. CDR3 residues: CAWSPGTRIGTF. CDR3 sequence (DNA): TGTGCCTGGAGCCCCGGGACACGGATCGGCACCTTC.

The chain carries TRBV19 and TRBJ2-3; tentatively, D is TRBD2 (5 bases). This CDR3 comprises 16 residues. V was shortened by 2 bases and J by 0 bases, with 12 bases between the two germline ends. From germline, CDR1 is LNHDA and CDR2 SQIVND (reference sequence). The CDR3 DNA sequence: TGTGCCAGTAGTATATCGGGGTCAGGAAGCACAGATACGCAGTATTTT. Encoded protein: CASSISGSGSTDTQYF.

This clone has just a few counts. The V gene is TRBV6-4, the J gene TRBJ1-1, with D uncertain. Germline values: CDR1 MRHNA, CDR2 SNTAGT. V shed 4 bases and J shed 1 base, with 10 bases lying between them. CDR3 length: 14 amino acids. The CDR3 region is CASSASPGNTEAFF. The CDR3 nucleotides read TGTGCCAGCAGTGCTTCCCCAGGGAACACTGAAGCTTTCTTT.

The chain couples TRBV7-3 to TRBJ1-1, with 7 positions matching TRBD1. Germline V gives CDR1 SGHTA, CDR2 FQGTGA. V lost 8 bases to trimming and J lost 5 bases; unmatched junction nucleotides: 8. The CDR3 loop spans 13 amino acids. CDR3: CASQDATGTEAFF. The CDR3 nucleotides read TGTGCCAGCCAAGATGCGACAGGGACTGAAGCTTTCTTT. Drawing the rest from reference TRBV7-3 and TRBJ1-1, the complete variable domain is GAGVSQTPSNKVTEKGKYVELRCDPISGHTALYWYRQSLGQGPEFLIYFQGTGAADDSGLPNDRFFAVRPEGSVSTLKIQRTERGDSAVYLCASQDATGTEAFFGQGTRLTVV.

CDR3 bases: TGTGCCAGCAGCGTAGGAGATGGAGGGGGCTATGAAAAACTGTTTTTT. The encoded protein is CASSVGDGGGYEKLFF. The rearrangement uses TRBV9 and TRBJ1-4; 7 nucleotides align to TRBD1. The CDR3 contains 16 residues. Germline loops: CDR1 SGDLS, CDR2 YYNGEE. Trimming removed 0 bases from V and 6 bases from J; junction bases left unmatched: 8. The whole variable domain, filled in from reference TRBV9 and TRBJ1-4, reads DSGVTQTPKHLITATGQRVTLRCSPRSGDLSVYWYQQSLDQGLQFLIQYYNGEERAKGNILERFSAQQFPDLHSELNLSSLELGDSALYFCASSVGDGGGYEKLFFGSGTQLSVL.

This chain uses TRBV20-1 with TRBJ1-4, with TRBD1 as a possible D gene (6 bases). Trimming took off 5 bases at V and 17 bases at J, with 18 bases between the two ends. The CDR3 runs to 11 residues. Germline CDR1 is DFQATT and CDR2 is SNEGSKA (reference sequence). The CDR3 sequence is CSAARTGHLFF. Here the CDR3 DNA reads TGCAGTGCTGCCAGGACGGGACACCTCTTTTTT.

The chain couples TRBV7-9 to TRBJ2-1, with TRBD1 matching 12 bases. Germline V gene data show CDR1 as SEHNR and CDR2 as FQNEAQ (reference sequence). CDR3 length: 16 residues. Trimming removed 1 base from V and 8 bases from J; junction bases left unmatched: 6. CDR3 coding DNA: TGTGCCAGCAGCTTAGTCAGGGACAGGGGGCGTGATGAGCAGTTCTTC. This gives the protein CASSLVRDRGRDEQFF.

The chain uses TRBV7-9 and TRBJ2-4, with a tentative D call TRBD2 (5 bases). Germline CDR1 SEHNR, CDR2 FQNEAQ (reference sequence). The CDR3 spans 15 residues. Trimming removed 5 bases at V and 1 base at J, with 12 bases between. CDR3 in amino acids: CASSDPRVAKNIQYF. The CDR3 nucleotides read TGTGCCAGCAGCGATCCGCGGGTTGCCAAAAACATTCAGTACTTC.

CDR3 residues: CACSRSGSYNEQFF. In DNA form, the CDR3 reads TGCGCCTGTTCCCGCAGTGGCTCCTACAATGAGCAGTTCTTC. V gene TRBV5-1 combines with J gene TRBJ2-1; D is undetermined. The V gene's germline CDR1 is SGHRS and CDR2 YFSETQ. Deletions cut 10 bases from V and 0 bases from J, with 14 bases between. The CDR3 is made up of 14 amino acids. Filled out from reference TRBV5-1 and TRBJ2-1, the complete variable domain reads KAGVTQTPRYLIKTRGQQVTLSCSPISGHRSVSWYQQTPGQGLQFLFEYFSETQRNKGNFPGRFSGRQFSNSRSEMNVSTLELGDSALYLCACSRSGSYNEQFFGPGTRLTVL.

CDR3 amino acids: CSVELWGLSGGTYNEQFF. DNA for the CDR3: TGCAGCGTTGAATTGTGGGGGTTATCAGGGGGCACCTACAATGAGCAGTTCTTC. The rearrangement joins TRBV29-1 to TRBJ2-1; 8 bases are a match to TRBD1. The CDR3 length is 18 residues. V lost 2 bases, J lost 2 bases, and 14 bases stayed unmatched. The germline V gene encodes CDR1 SQVTM and CDR2 ANQGSEA.

The chain couples TRBV27 to TRBJ2-7, with 9 nucleotides matching TRBD1. The length of the CDR3 is 13 residues. In germline, CDR1 is MNHEY, CDR2 SMNVEV (reference sequence). V gave up 0 bases and J gave up 6 bases; unmatched junction bases: 0. CDR3 in DNA: TGTGCCAGCAGTTTATCGGGACAGGGCGAGCAGTACTTC. Translation gives CASSLSGQGEQYF.

This chain uses TRBV11-2 with TRBJ2-5; 8 positions agree with TRBD1. The DNA end lines up better with TRBJ2-7; the J call may be wrong. This CDR3 comprises 16 residues. CDR1 is SGHAT, CDR2 FQNNGV, per germline. Here the CDR3 DNA reads TGTGCCAGCAGCTTGGGATCCGGGACAGGAGCCTACGAGCAGTACTTC. It is translated as CASSLGSGTGAYEQYF.

The V call is TRBV5-6, the J call TRBJ2-5, with D maybe TRBD1 (6 bases). The CDR3 covers 17 residues. V was clipped by 0 bases and J by 2 bases, with 17 bases between them. Germline-derived CDR1 and CDR2 are SGHDT and YYEEEE. In DNA, the CDR3 is TGTGCCAGCAGCTTGGTGGGGGCTAAGGACCTACAAGAGACCCAGTACTTC. Its translation is CASSLVGAKDLQETQYF.

This chain connects TRBV11-3 to TRBJ1-2, with D possibly TRBD1 on 6 matching bases. The germline V gene has CDR1 SGHNT and CDR2 YENEEA. Deletions cut 1 base from V and 4 bases from J, with 10 bases between. CDR3 length: 14 amino acids. CDR3 DNA sequence: TGTGCCAGCAGCTTAGTAGGGGGACCCTATGGCTACACCTTC. It translates to CASSLVGGPYGYTF.

Written as DNA, the CDR3 is TGTGCCAGTAGTGCCCCGGGACAGGTTACCTACGAGCAGTACTTC. This gives the protein CASSAPGQVTYEQYF. The genes are TRBV19 and TRBJ2-7, with 8 bases that match TRBD1. Germline V gene lookup returns CDR1 LNHDA and CDR2 SQIVND (reference sequence). The length of the CDR3 is 15 residues. V dropped 5 bases and J dropped 2; count of bases not matched to a gene: 8.

The chain has TRBV5-5 and TRBJ2-7, with a weak D call TRBD2 (6 bases). The CDR3 extends over 13 amino acids. Germline lookup yields CDR1 SGHKS and CDR2 YYEKEE (reference sequence). V was cut by 3 bases and J by 3 bases, with 10 bases left in between. CDR3 protein: CASSSGDGYEQYF. In DNA, the CDR3 is TGTGCCAGCAGCTCGGGGGACGGCTACGAGCAGTACTTC.

In the case of this clone: This specimen includes other DNA sequences encoding the same CDR3. The chain combines TRBV7-9 with TRBJ2-5; tentatively, D is TRBD1 (5 bases). In germline, CDR1 is SEHNR, CDR2 FQNEAQ (reference sequence). The CDR3 totals 14 residues. Trimming took off 4 bases at V and 2 bases at J, with 11 bases between the two ends. The chain's CDR3 is CASSYRQPQETQYF. Here the CDR3 DNA reads TGTGCCAGCAGCTACCGACAGCCTCAAGAGACCCAGTACTTC.

This clone was observed a single time. The chain joins TRBV7-9 to TRBJ2-1; 8 bases map to TRBD1. The CDR3 has 14 amino acids. J gave up 9 bases and V 5 bases, and 9 bases lay outside the gene matches. In germline, CDR1 is SEHNR, CDR2 FQNEAQ (reference sequence). CDR3 sequence: CASSRKAGGLEQFF. In nucleotides, the CDR3 is TGTGCCAGCAGCCGCAAGGCAGGGGGCCTTGAGCAGTTCTTC.

This chain joins TRBV5-1 and TRBJ2-2, with a tentative D call TRBD1 (6 bases). Germline values: CDR1 SGHRS, CDR2 YFSETQ. Trimming left V 2 bases short and J 3 bases short, with 11 bases between. The CDR3 spans 15 residues. The CDR3: CASSFPDRDTGELFF. The CDR3, as DNA: TGCGCCAGCAGCTTCCCGGACAGAGACACCGGGGAGCTGTTTTTT.

This clone was counted between two and nine times. The chain combines TRBV7-2 with TRBJ2-7; 8 bases align to TRBD2. CDR1 and CDR2 (germline): SGHTA, FQGNSA. V lost 6 bases to trimming and J lost 7 bases; unmatched junction nucleotides: 5. CDR3 length equals 12 residues. The CDR3 spells CASSRGGGEQYF. The CDR3 DNA follows: TGTGCCAGCAGTCGGGGGGGAGGGGAGCAGTACTTC.

The chain combines TRBV23-1 with TRBJ2-4; D gene uncertain. TRBV23-1 is an ORF, with its function uncertain. CDR3 length equals 15 residues. V was clipped by 0 bases and J by 0 bases, with 6 bases between them. The CDR3 loop reads CASSQSRLAKNIQYF. The CDR3 DNA is TGCGCCAGCAGTCAATCGAGGTTAGCCAAAAACATTCAGTACTTC.

The chain couples TRBV9 to TRBJ2-2, with 8 bases identical to TRBD2. The CDR3 is 17 amino acids. Germline V gene lookup returns CDR1 SGDLS and CDR2 YYNGEE. V shed 0 bases and J 4 bases; nucleotides not matched to a gene: 8. The chain's CDR3 is CASSVVPLAGGTGELFF. CDR3 in DNA: TGTGCCAGCAGCGTAGTCCCCTTGGCGGGAGGCACCGGGGAGCTGTTTTTT.

This clone was detected once. This chain uses TRBV4-2 with TRBJ2-1, with D unresolved. CDR3 size: 12 residues. Trimming shortened V by 2 bases and J by 7 bases, and 6 bases separated the two germline ends. CDR1 is LGHNA and CDR2 is YNFKEQ in the germline V gene. The CDR3 region has the DNA TGTGCCAGCAGCCAACCCTTAAATGAGCAGTTCTTC. This sequence encodes CASSQPLNEQFF.